The 12 T cell receptor beta chains in this list originate from one sample, sequenced in a study of cytomegalovirus exposure and HLA in healthy donors. Researchers ran the PCR with 60 Vbeta and 13 Jbeta primers. Only in-frame clones appear in the TCRdb table, and some are missing; sequencing was by immunoSEQ multiplex PCR. The top ten clones hold 1.5% of a sample with roughly 180,000 clones, about four fifths of them seen once. Sequences were obtained from PBMCs. The receptors were sampled from a man between 35 and 55 years old in good health and CMV-seronegative.

The chain is built from TRBV5-1 and TRBJ2-7, with 11 bases fitting TRBD2. Germline lookup yields CDR1 SGHRS and CDR2 YFSETQ. Trimming removed 1 base from V and 7 bases from J; junction bases left unmatched: 10. This CDR3 is built from 16 residues. CDR3 sequence: CASSLSLTSGAGEQYF. The CDR3 DNA reads as TGCGCCAGCAGCTTGTCCCTGACTAGCGGGGCGGGGGAGCAGTACTTC.

This sequence joins TRBV27 and TRBJ2-1; 7 bases line up with TRBD2. In germline, CDR1 is MNHEY, CDR2 SMNVEV (reference sequence). The CDR3 contains 16 residues. Losses at the gene ends were 6 bases for V and 1 base for J; bases not matched to a gene: 9. The CDR3: CASSPLALNSYNEQFF. The CDR3 bases are TGTGCCAGCAGCCCACTAGCGCTAAATTCCTACAATGAGCAGTTCTTC.

The chain employs TRBV5-1 and TRBJ2-5; 7 positions agree with TRBD1. In germline, CDR1 is SGHRS, CDR2 YFSETQ. The length of the CDR3 is 16 residues. V dropped 4 bases and J dropped 0; count of bases not matched to a gene: 9. In DNA form, the CDR3 reads TGCGCCAGCAGCCAGACCGGGACAGTGAACCAAGAGACCCAGTACTTC. This sequence encodes CASSQTGTVNQETQYF.

The gene calls are TRBV28 and TRBJ2-7, with D maybe TRBD2 (6 bases). Germline V gene data show CDR1 as MDHEN and CDR2 as SYDVKM. This CDR3 is built from 15 residues. The germline V and J ends were trimmed by 4 bases and 2 bases, with 15 bases remaining between them. The CDR3 DNA reads TGTGCCAGCAGTTCCATAAAGCGGGCTCCCTACGAGCAGTACTTC. The encoded protein is CASSSIKRAPYEQYF. The whole variable domain, remainder taken from reference TRBV28 and TRBJ2-7, is DVKVTQSSRYLVKRTGEKVFLECVQDMDHENMFWYRQDPGLGLRLIYFSYDVKMKEKGDIPEGYSVSREKKERFSLILESASTNQTSMYLCASSSIKRAPYEQYFGPGTRLTVT.

This clone was picked up one time. One junction end disagrees with the germline gene, perhaps due to a read error. This chain connects TRBV5-1 to TRBJ2-7, with 11 bases fitting TRBD1. The CDR3 has 14 amino acids. Germline V gives CDR1 SGHRS, CDR2 YFSETQ. The CDR3 nucleotides are TGCGCCAGCAGTTTGGACAGGGGGCCCTACGAGCAGTACTTC. Its translation is CASSLDRGPYEQYF.

The genes are TRBV7-2 and TRBJ2-5; 8 bases match TRBD2. Trimming at V came to 2 bases and at J to 4 bases, leaving 6 bases not matched to a gene. The CDR3 sequence is 15 residues long. Germline loops: CDR1 SGHTA, CDR2 FQGNSA. In DNA, the CDR3 is TGTGCCAGCAGCTTAAGTGGGACTAGGAGAGAGACCCAGTACTTC. It codes for CASSLSGTRRETQYF. Full variable domain (outside the CDR3, taken from reference TRBV7-2 and TRBJ2-5): GAGVSQSPSNKVTEKGKDVELRCDPISGHTALYWYRQSLGQGLEFLIYFQGNSAPDKSGLPSDRFSAERTGGSVSTLTIQRTQQEDSAVYLCASSLSGTRRETQYFGPGTRLLVL.

This clone was seen just once. V gene TRBV9 combines with J gene TRBJ2-3; D is uncertain. The V gene's germline CDR1 is SGDLS and CDR2 YYNGEE. The CDR3 loop spans 17 amino acids. V shed 3 bases and J shed 3 bases, with 20 bases lying between them. CDR3 sequence: CASSAPKGAVGTDTQYF. The CDR3 DNA reads as TGTGCCAGCAGCGCCCCGAAAGGTGCGGTCGGGACAGATACGCAGTATTTT.

The CDR3 nucleotides are TGTGCCAGCAGCCCCACTAGCGGGGTCGACAATGAGCAGTTCTTC. Protein sequence: CASSPTSGVDNEQFF. The chain combines TRBV6-1 with TRBJ2-1; TRBD2 agrees at 10 bases. V dropped 6 bases and J dropped 5; count of bases not matched to a gene: 7. Germline CDR1 MNHNS, CDR2 SASEGT. The CDR3 is 15 amino acids.

This chain connects TRBV13 to TRBJ1-4; 12 bases are shared with TRBD1. The CDR3 spans 15 residues. V shed 8 bases, J shed 8 bases, and the junction held 9 bases outside the gene matches. The germline gives CDR1 PRHDT, CDR2 FYEKMQ (reference sequence). CDR3: CASSGQGAQREKLFF. As DNA, the CDR3 is TGTGCCAGCTCGGGACAGGGGGCGCAAAGGGAAAAACTGTTTTTT.

CDR3 sequence: CASSPGTGDFQPQHF. The CDR3 DNA reads TGTGCCAGCAGTCCCGGGACAGGGGACTTTCAGCCCCAGCATTTT. The chain recombines TRBV7-6 with TRBJ1-5; 10 nucleotides align to TRBD1. Per the germline V gene, CDR1 is SGHVS and CDR2 is FNYEAQ. CDR3 length: 15 amino acids. Trimming cost V 6 bases and J 6 bases; bases outside gene matches: 8.

This sequence joins TRBV7-2 and TRBJ2-3; D is undetermined. With 2 bases removed from V and 0 bases from J, the gap between germline ends came to 6 bases. Germline CDR1 is SGHTA and CDR2 is FQGNSA. This CDR3 comprises 14 residues. This chain's CDR3 is CASSLRSSTDTQYF. In nucleotides, the CDR3 is TGTGCCAGCAGCTTACGCAGTAGCACAGATACGCAGTATTTT.

This rearrangement joins TRBV18 to TRBJ1-1, with D possibly being TRBD1 (6 bases). Per the germline V gene, CDR1 is KGHSH and CDR2 is LQKENI. This CDR3 comprises 15 residues. The ends were cut back, 2 bases at V and 5 bases at J, with 15 bases in the middle. DNA for the CDR3: TGTGCCAGCTCACCATCTCAACAGGGAGAGACTGAAGCTTTCTTT. Protein: CASSPSQQGETEAFF.